This passage covers 10 T cell receptor beta chains from one sample sequenced in a study of shared clonotypes between healthy human individuals. Sequenced by immunoSEQ multiplex PCR; TCRdb stores in-frame clones only, minus some. The sample holds hundreds of thousands of clones, less than 80% seen once. The sample consisted of memory CD4+ T cells sorted from blood. As to subset: CD45RA-negative fraction. The receptors were gathered from a woman younger than 45 in good health.

The J gene is TRBJ1-4, the V gene TRBV15; the D gene is possibly TRBD1 (6 bases). Trimming stripped 3 bases from V and 7 bases from J, with 18 bases between. The CDR3 loop spans 16 amino acids. Per the germline V gene, CDR1 is LNHNV and CDR2 is YYDKDF (reference sequence). Written as DNA, the CDR3 is TGTGCCACCAGCAGGGGGAACAGGGATCCCGGTGAAAAACTGTTTTTT. Amino acids: CATSRGNRDPGEKLFF.

This clone came up a few times. The V gene is TRBV7-9, the J gene TRBJ1-2; 10 bases line up with TRBD1. J lost 7 bases, V lost 5 bases, and 10 bases had no gene match. The CDR3 spans 15 residues. Germline V CDR1 and CDR2: SEHNR, FQNEAQ (reference sequence). CDR3 coding DNA: TGTGCCAGCAGCGCGTGGGGACAGGGGATGGTTGGCTACACCTTC. Its protein product is CASSAWGQGMVGYTF. Full variable domain (outside the CDR3, taken from reference TRBV7-9 and TRBJ1-2): DTGVSQNPRHKITKRGQNVTFRCDPISEHNRLYWYRQTLGQGPEFLTYFQNEAQLEKSRLLSDRFSAERPKGSFSTLEIQRTEQGDSAMYLCASSAWGQGMVGYTFGSGTRLTVV.

The chain combines TRBV5-4 with TRBJ2-2; 11 nucleotides line up with TRBD2. Germline V gene lookup returns CDR1 SGHNT and CDR2 YYREEE (reference sequence). The CDR3 spans 17 residues. Trimming cost V 0 bases and J 2 bases; bases outside gene matches: 3. The chain's CDR3 is CASSLAGLAANTGELFF. The CDR3 coding sequence is TGTGCCAGCAGCTTGGCGGGACTAGCGGCCAACACCGGGGAGCTGTTTTTT.

The chain has TRBV4-1 and TRBJ2-7; D uncertain. CDR1 and CDR2 from the germline V gene are MGHRA and YSYEKL. Trimming cost V 0 bases and J 2 bases, with 11 bases left between them. This CDR3 spans 15 amino acids. CDR3 in amino acids: CASSQDRPGTYEQYF. CDR3 coding DNA: TGCGCCAGCAGCCAAGATAGGCCAGGAACCTACGAGCAGTACTTC.

CDR3 region: CASSLGSSGIQNTQYF. The DNA of the CDR3 is TGTGCCAGCAGCTTGGGTTCTAGCGGGATTCAAAATACGCAGTATTTT. V gene TRBV5-4 combines with J gene TRBJ2-3; 9 nucleotides align to TRBD2. This CDR3 has 16 residues. V lost 0 bases and J lost 7; bases outside the gene matches: 9. CDR1 is SGHNT and CDR2 is YYREEE in the germline V gene (reference sequence).

The chain couples TRBV30 to TRBJ1-1, with D perhaps TRBD1 (5 bases). Per the germline V gene, CDR1 is GTSNPN and CDR2 is SVGIG (reference sequence). The CDR3 has 14 residues. V dropped 5 bases and J dropped 5 bases, with 18 bases sitting between them. The CDR3 loop is CAWQVRGVKTEAFF. Here the CDR3 DNA reads TGTGCCTGGCAGGTTAGAGGGGTAAAGACTGAAGCTTTCTTT.

The V gene is TRBV10-2, the J gene TRBJ1-2, with TRBD1 matching 8 bases. Germline-derived CDR1 and CDR2 are WSHSY and SAAADI. After removal of 8 bases from V and 0 bases from J, the junction contained 5 bases not matched to a gene. This CDR3 contains 14 residues. The CDR3 region is CASLTGGANYGYTF. CDR3 DNA sequence: TGCGCCAGCCTTACAGGGGGAGCTAACTATGGCTACACCTTC.

This rearrangement joins TRBV28 to TRBJ2-3; either TRBD1 or TRBD2 may supply D (5 bases each). The CDR3 is made up of 14 amino acids. V lost 10 bases and J lost 1, with 15 bases in between. Germline V lookup: CDR1 MDHEN, CDR2 SYDVKM. The CDR3 DNA reads as TGTGCCACCGGGACCTCCGAGGGCACAGATACGCAGTATTTT. It encodes CATGTSEGTDTQYF.

The V gene is TRBV28, the J gene TRBJ2-2, with 7 bases matching TRBD1. V gave up 8 bases and J gave up 1 base; unmatched junction bases: 7. Germline-derived CDR1 and CDR2 are MDHEN and SYDVKM. The CDR3 sequence is 15 residues long. Here the CDR3 reads CASGQHRGNTGELFF. CDR3 coding DNA: TGTGCCAGCGGACAGCACAGGGGGAACACCGGGGAGCTGTTTTTT.

The chain couples TRBV15 to TRBJ1-2, with TRBD1 identical over 7 bases. Germline V lookup: CDR1 LNHNV, CDR2 YYDKDF (reference sequence). V gave up 5 bases and J gave up 3 bases; unmatched junction bases: 21. This CDR3 is 19 amino acids long. The DNA of the CDR3 is TGTGCCACCAGCTCGCACCCTCGCCTGACAGGGCTCAGGTACTATGGCTACACCTTC. This sequence encodes CATSSHPRLTGLRYYGYTF.